This T cell receptor beta chain was observed in a study of Ad26.COV2.S vaccination and SARS-CoV-2 variants. Sequenced by immunoSEQ multiplex PCR; TCRdb stores in-frame clones only, minus some. Seen here are 450,000 to 550,000 clones, nearly 90% observed once, and the top ten hold about 2.7%. The treatment here: 15 to 20 received Ad26.COV2.S at low or high dose, single or two shots; five or six received placebo; per-sample allocation not given. It was on day 63 after the first vaccine or placebo injection that samples were taken. V gave up 1 base and J gave up 1 base, with 8 bases separating them. The V gene's germline CDR1 is SGHTS and CDR2 YDEGEE. The CDR3 is made up of 14 amino acids.

This receptor was obtained from a person aged 18-60 years who received the Ad26.COV2.S COVID-19 vaccine or a placebo. This sequence joins TRBV5-8 and TRBJ2-5, with D perhaps TRBD2 (5 bases). Sequencing was performed on peripheral blood, taken in a trial of Ad26.COV2.S vaccine versus placebo. The CDR3 is CASSLWELQETQYF. The CDR3 DNA follows: TGTGCCAGCAGCTTGTGGGAGCTCCAAGAGACCCAGTACTTC. The complete variable domain, with remaining parts taken from reference TRBV5-8 and TRBJ2-5, reads EAGVTQSPTHLIKTRGQQATLRCSPISGHTSVYWYQQALGLGLQFLLWYDEGEERNRGNFPPRFSGRQFPNYSSELNVNALELEDSALYLCASSLWELQETQYFGPGTRLLVL.